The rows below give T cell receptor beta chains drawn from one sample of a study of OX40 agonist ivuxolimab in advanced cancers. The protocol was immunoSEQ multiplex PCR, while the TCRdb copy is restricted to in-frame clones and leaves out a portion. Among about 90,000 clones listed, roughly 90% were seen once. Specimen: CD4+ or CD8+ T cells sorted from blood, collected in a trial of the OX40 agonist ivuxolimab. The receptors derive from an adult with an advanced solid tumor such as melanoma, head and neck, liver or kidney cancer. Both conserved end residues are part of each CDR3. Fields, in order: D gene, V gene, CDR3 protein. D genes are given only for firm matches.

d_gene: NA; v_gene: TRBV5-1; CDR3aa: CASSPDGQFREQYF
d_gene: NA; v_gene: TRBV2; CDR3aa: CASSGKDNRQETQYF
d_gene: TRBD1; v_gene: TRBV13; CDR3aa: CASSRGTGFDTEAFF
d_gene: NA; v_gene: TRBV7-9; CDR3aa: CASSGTPNTGELFF
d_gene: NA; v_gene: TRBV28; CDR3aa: CASSLNTPGLHYGYTF
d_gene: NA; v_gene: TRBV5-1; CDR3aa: CASSSAGINEQYF
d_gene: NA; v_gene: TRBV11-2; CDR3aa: CALVGGASHGYTF
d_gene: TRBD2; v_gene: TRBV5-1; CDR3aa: CASSFTTSGGTYEQYF
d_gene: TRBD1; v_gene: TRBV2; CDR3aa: CASSVDRVNQPQHF
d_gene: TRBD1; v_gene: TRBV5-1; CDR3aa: CASSPPGGRTDTQYF
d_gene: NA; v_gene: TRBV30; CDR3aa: CAWNSGELFF
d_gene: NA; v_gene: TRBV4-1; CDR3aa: CASSQDGAGRGETQYF
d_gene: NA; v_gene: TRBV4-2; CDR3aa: CASSPYAEPEAFF
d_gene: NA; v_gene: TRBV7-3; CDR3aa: CASSLGVGYEQYF
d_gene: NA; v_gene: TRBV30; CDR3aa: CAWSYPGPSVETQYF
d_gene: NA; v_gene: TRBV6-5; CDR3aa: CASSYSSREETQYF
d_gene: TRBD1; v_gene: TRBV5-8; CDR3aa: CASSLLPGQGNTIYF
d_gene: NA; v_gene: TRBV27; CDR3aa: CASKSATVNYEQYF
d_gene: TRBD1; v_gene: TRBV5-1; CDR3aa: CAIRTGVNEQFF
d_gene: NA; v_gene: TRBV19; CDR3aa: CASSIEGASTDTQYF
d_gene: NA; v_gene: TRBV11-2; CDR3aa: CASRTIKSTYEQYF
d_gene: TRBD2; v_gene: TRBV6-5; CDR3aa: CASSYSITGTRKFF
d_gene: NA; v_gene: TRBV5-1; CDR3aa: CASSSTGPNEKLFF
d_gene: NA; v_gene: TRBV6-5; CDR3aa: CASRFLTRAGGYTF
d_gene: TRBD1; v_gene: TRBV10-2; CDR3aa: CASSETGGITEAFF
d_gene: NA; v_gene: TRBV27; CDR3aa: CASIVPRPAGAGDYTF
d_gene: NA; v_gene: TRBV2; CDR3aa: CASSEALRIEQFF
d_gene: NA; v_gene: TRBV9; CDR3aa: CASSVGGSGGNTIYF
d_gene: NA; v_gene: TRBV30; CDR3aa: CAWSTGLNQPQHF
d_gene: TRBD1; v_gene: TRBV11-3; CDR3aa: CASSLSKDRHQETQYF
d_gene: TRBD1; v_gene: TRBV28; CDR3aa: CASSPNRGSNTGELFF
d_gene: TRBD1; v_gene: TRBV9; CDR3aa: CASSVGGTGPSEQYF
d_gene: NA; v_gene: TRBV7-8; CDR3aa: CASSLAPTPRNIGNQPQHF
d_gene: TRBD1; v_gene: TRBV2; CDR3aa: CASSWTGGGPQHF
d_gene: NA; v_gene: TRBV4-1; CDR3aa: CASSQGSQVNQPQHF
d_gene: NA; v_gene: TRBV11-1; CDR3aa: CASSSPPGLTQYF
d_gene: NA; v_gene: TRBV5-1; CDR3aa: CASSLDRPGYTEAFF
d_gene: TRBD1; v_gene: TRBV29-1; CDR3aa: CSVEERDRAPRHYGYTF
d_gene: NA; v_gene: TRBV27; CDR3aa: CASSLSRRRDGYTF
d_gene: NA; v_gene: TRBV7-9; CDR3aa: CASSHEMGEKLFF